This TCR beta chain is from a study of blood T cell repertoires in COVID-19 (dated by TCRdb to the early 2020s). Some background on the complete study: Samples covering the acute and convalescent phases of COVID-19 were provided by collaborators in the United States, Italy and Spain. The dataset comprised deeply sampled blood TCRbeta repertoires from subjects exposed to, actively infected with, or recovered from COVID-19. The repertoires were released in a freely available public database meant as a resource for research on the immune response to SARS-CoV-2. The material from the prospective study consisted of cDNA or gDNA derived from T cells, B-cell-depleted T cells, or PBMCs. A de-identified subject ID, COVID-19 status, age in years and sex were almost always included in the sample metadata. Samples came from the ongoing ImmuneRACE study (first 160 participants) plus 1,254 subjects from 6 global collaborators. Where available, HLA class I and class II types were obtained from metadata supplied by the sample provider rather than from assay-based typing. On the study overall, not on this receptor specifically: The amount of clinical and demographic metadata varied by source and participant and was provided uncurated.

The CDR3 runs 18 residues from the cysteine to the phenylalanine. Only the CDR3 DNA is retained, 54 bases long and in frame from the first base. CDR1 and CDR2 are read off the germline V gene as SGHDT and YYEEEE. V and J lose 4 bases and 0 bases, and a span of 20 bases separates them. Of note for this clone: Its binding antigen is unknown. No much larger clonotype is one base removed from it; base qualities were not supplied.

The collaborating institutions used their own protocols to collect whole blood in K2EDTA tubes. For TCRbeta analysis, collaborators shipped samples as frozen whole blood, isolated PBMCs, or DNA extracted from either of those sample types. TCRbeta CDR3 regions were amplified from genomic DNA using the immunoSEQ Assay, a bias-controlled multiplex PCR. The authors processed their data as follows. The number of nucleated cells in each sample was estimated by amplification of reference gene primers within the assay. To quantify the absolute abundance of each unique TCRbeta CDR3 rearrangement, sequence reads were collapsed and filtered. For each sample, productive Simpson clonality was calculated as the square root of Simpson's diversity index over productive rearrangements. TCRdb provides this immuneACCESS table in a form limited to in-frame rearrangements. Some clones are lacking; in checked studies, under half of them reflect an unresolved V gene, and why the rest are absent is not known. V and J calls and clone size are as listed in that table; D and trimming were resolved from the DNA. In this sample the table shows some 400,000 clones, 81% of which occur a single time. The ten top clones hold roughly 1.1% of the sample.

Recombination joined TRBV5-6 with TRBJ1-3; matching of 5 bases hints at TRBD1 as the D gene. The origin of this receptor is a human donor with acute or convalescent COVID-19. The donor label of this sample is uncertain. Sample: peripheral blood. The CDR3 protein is CASSQPRGKGNSGNTIYF. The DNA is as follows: TGTGCCAGCAGCCAACCCCGGGGGAAGGGGAACTCTGGAAACACCATATATTTT.